This TCR beta chain was captured in a study of control samples from healthy donors and cancer patients. TCRdb's table, derived via immunoSEQ multiplex PCR, lists solely in-frame clones and lacks some. The table has 100,000 to 150,000 clones, approximately 92% seen once. This clone occurred many times. Sequenced material: blood. This clonotype was obtained from a man younger than 35 in good health.

CDR3 region: CASSGTGETQYF. The DNA of the CDR3 is TGTGCCAGCAGTGGTACCGGGGAGACCCAGTACTTC. This chain joins TRBV2 and TRBJ2-5; D unclear. V lost 4 bases and J lost 5, with 8 bases in between. Per germline, CDR1 SNHLY and CDR2 FYNNEI. The CDR3 runs 12 residues.